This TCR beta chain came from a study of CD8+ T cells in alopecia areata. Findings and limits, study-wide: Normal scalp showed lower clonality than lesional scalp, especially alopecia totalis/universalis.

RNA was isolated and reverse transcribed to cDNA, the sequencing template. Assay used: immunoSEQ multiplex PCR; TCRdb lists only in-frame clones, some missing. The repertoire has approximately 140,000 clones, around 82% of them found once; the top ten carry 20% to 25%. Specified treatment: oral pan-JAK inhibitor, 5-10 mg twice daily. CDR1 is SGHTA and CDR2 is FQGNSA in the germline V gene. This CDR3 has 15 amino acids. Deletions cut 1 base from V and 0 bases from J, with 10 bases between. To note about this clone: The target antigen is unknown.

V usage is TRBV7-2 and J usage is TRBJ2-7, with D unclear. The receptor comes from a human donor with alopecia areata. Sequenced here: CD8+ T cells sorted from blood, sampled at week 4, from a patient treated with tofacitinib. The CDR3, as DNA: TGTGCCAGCAGCTTAGACGTCCTTCACTCCTACGAGCAGTACTTC. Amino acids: CASSLDVLHSYEQYF.